The present T cell receptor beta chain was sequenced within a study of cytotoxic CD8 clonotypes in ibrutinib-treated CLL. General study findings and limits: Under treatment, the uncommon public clonotypes either contracted or remained stable.

Concerning this clone itself: Antigen unknown.

Sequencing used immunoSEQ multiplex PCR; TCRdb keeps in-frame clones, though not all of them. The table records some 200,000 clones, 70% to 75% of them present only once. The V segment lost 3 bases and the J segment 6 bases; nucleotides outside the gene matches: 10. This CDR3 region has 15 residues. Germline CDR1 reads SGHTS; CDR2 reads YDEGEE. The starting material was PBMCs, obtained after 12 months of ibrutinib treatment. The chain links TRBV5-8 to TRBJ2-5; 8 bases align to TRBD1. This sequence originates from a human donor with chronic lymphocytic leukemia. The CDR3 nucleotides read TGTGCCAGCAGCTCCCAGGCAGGGGGCTGGAAGACCCAGTACTTC. Residues: CASSSQAGGWKTQYF.